The text below deals with one T cell receptor beta chain. The data stem from a study of blood T cell repertoires in COVID-19. Original methodology: Researchers report that nucleated cell counts were estimated from reference gene primer amplification. Using immunoSEQ multiplex PCR, the repertoire was profiled, and TCRdb retains in-frame clones only, with some absent. From that table come the V and J calls and clone size; the DNA was used to work out D and trimming. The table shows 150,000 or so clones, with 84% occurring only once. The CDR3 is 15 amino acids. The germline V and J ends were trimmed by 1 base and 3 bases, with 13 bases remaining between them. Germline V gives CDR1 SGHTA, CDR2 FQGNSA.

The specimen sequenced was PBMCs or T cells enriched from blood (not recorded which). J is TRBJ2-7 and V is TRBV7-2; D unclear. This TCR was sampled from a man aged 50-60 years who had recovered from COVID-19. The CDR3 protein is CASSLGGASFYEQYF. CDR3 DNA sequence: TGTGCCAGCAGCTTAGGCGGTGCCAGCTTCTACGAGCAGTACTTC.